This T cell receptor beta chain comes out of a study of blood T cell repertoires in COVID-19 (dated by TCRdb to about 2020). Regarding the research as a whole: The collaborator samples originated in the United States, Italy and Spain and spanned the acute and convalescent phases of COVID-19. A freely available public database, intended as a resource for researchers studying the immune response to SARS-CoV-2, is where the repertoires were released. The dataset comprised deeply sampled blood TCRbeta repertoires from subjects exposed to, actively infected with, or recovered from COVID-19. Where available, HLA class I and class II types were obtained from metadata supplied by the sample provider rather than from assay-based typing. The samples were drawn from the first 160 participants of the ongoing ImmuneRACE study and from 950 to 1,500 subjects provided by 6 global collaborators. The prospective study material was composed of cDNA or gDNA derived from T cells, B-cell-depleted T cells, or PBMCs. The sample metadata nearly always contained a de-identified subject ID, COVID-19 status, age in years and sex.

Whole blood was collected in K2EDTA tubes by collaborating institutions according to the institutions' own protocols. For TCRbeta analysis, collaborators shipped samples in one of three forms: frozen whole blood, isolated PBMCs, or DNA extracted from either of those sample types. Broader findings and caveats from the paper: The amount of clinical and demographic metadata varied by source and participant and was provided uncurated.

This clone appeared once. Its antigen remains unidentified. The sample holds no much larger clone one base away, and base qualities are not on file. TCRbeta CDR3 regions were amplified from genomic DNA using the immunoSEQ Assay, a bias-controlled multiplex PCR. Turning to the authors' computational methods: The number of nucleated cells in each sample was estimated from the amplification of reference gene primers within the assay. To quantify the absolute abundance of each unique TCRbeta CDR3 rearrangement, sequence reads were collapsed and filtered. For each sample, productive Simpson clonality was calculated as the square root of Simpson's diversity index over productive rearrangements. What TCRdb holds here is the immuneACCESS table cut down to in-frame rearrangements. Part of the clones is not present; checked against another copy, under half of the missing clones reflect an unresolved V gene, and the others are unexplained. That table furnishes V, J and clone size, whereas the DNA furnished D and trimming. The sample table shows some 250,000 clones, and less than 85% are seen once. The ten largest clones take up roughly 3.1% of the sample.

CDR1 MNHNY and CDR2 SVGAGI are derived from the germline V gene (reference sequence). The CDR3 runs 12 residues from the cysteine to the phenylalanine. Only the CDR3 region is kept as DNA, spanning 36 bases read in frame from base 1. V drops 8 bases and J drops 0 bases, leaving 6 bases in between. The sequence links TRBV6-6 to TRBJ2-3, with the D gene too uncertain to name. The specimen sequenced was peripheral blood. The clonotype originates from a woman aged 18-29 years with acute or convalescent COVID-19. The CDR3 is CASSRSTDTQYF. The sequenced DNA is TGTGCCAGCTCCAGGAGCACAGATACGCAGTATTTT.